This T cell receptor beta chain was identified in a study of radiation and T cells in renal cell carcinoma. The CDR3 covers 14 residues. Looked up from germline, CDR1 is SGHRS and CDR2 is YFSETQ. V lost 4 bases, J lost 1 base, and 11 bases lay in between. The method was immunoSEQ multiplex PCR; TCRdb's version includes in-frame clones alone and lacks a portion of them. The sample yields 140,000 or so clones, more than 70% seen once. The sample's time point: baseline pretreatment blood. The treatment is: 15 Gy SBRT to primary tumor, nephrectomy 4 weeks later. Sequencing was performed on blood, taken from a patient whose treatment included radiotherapy and nephrectomy. The TCR comes from a woman between 50 and 59 years old with renal cell carcinoma. The J gene is TRBJ1-1, the V gene TRBV5-1, with D hard to call. CDR3 DNA: TGCGCCAGCAGCCCGACCTGGACGAACACTGAAGCTTTCTTT. Its protein product is CASSPTWTNTEAFF.